This is a list of T cell receptor beta chains from one sample in a study of somatic mutations in cytotoxic T cells in rheumatoid arthritis. The protocol was immunoSEQ multiplex PCR, while the TCRdb copy is restricted to in-frame clones and leaves out a portion. The data show approximately 10,000 clones, 85% to 95% seen once. The material sequenced was CD8+ T cells sorted from blood. Every receptor here comes from a young woman with rheumatoid arthritis. Both conserved end residues are part of each CDR3. The size of a clone is reported for some rows only, either as once, few or many, or as a class for expanded clones.

. TRBJ1-1 TRBV7-9 CASSLSGGNTEAFF
. TRBJ2-7 TRBV27 CASSLETGPTYEQYF
. TRBJ1-4 TRBV5-1 CASSLAGTGGEKLFF
once TRBJ2-1 TRBV5-3 CARRKRGGAESNEQFF
few TRBJ1-5 TRBV2 CASRPRGIDQPQHF
once TRBJ2-2 TRBV7-6 CASSSRRSGASGELFF
. TRBJ2-5 TRBV7-6 CASSLAQRLQETQYF
. TRBJ2-7 TRBV27 CASSFLASGRAVLHEQYF
. TRBJ2-4 TRBV6-6 CASSYSGGNIQYF
. TRBJ2-7 TRBV27 CASSLSGGTGAYSYEQYF
once TRBJ2-7 TRBV6-5 CASSPSGGRYEQYF
. TRBJ1-2 TRBV6-1 CASSFAGPNYGYTF
. TRBJ2-5 TRBV9 CASSPPGAGGETQYF
. TRBJ1-5 TRBV5-5 CASRDGGANQPQHF
. TRBJ2-1 TRBV4-1 CASSQWGGTSAYNEQFF
. TRBJ1-6 TRBV6-5 CASSYSYGGSPLHF
. TRBJ1-1 TRBV29-1 CSAQGAVYKNTEAFF
few TRBJ1-4 TRBV28 CASSLGVSGGEKLFF
. TRBJ2-1 TRBV25-1 CASSGFFRGISYNEQFF
. TRBJ2-7 TRBV21-1 CASSKEPVFYEQYF
. TRBJ2-7 TRBV5-5 CASSLGLAGVSYEQYF
few TRBJ1-4 TRBV30 CAYGTGREKLFF
. TRBJ2-7 TRBV21-1 CASRDLRPYEQYF
. TRBJ1-4 TRBV6-5 CASSYASQRNGKLFF
. TRBJ1-5 TRBV19 CASSMKGDSNQPQHF
. TRBJ1-2 TRBV27 CATLSGHGYTF
. TRBJ2-7 TRBV27 CASCRGGASEQYF
once TRBJ2-3 TRBV9 CASSVGPGTGHTDTQYF
. TRBJ1-2 TRBV25-1 CASSGIQGLTLGYTF